This T cell receptor (beta chain) was sequenced during a study of regulatory T cells in long-lasting Graves disease. Broader study findings: Persistent disease samples used TRBV28, TRBJ1-2 and TRBJ2-5 preferentially.

The time point was: persistent/refractory GD, antithyroid drugs over 5 years with positive TRAb. The TCR library used RNA extracted from PBMCs. An endocrinology department in Xi'an, China, recruited the patients. Building the TCR beta libraries relied on iRepertoire HTBI primers, and CDR3 regions underwent Arm-PCR. TCRdb recomputed calls from the multiplex PCR reads with MiXCR, one row per CDR3 protein. The sample includes about 660,000 distinct CDR3 sequences, 25% to 30% seen only once; the top ten take 35% to 55%. Trimming took off 5 bases at V and 2 bases at J, with 16 bases between the two ends. The germline gives CDR1 SGHAT, CDR2 FQDESV (reference sequence). CDR3 length: 16 residues. This clonotype appeared a few times. Its antigen is unknown.

V gene TRBV11-1 combines with J gene TRBJ2-1, with D perhaps TRBD1 (6 bases). The specimen comprised peripheral blood mononuclear cells (PBMCs), sampled when the disease was refractory, from a patient treated with antithyroid drugs. The clonotype was recovered from a female donor with Graves disease. The CDR3 loop reads CASSLKPRGTYNEQFF. In DNA, the CDR3 is TGTGCCAGCAGCCTAAAGCCCAGGGGTACCTACAATGAGCAGTTCTTC.